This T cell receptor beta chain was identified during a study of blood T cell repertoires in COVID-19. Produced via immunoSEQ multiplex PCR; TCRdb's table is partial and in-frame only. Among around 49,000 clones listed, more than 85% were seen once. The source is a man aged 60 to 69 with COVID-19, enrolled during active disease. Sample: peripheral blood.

CDR3 sequence reads: CASSTPGFNQPQHF. The CDR3 DNA sequence: TGTGCCAGTAGTACCCCAGGGTTCAATCAGCCCCAGCATTTT. The chain recombines TRBV19 with TRBJ1-5; D possibly corresponds to TRBD1 (5 bases). Trimming took off 4 bases at V and 3 bases at J, with 10 bases between the two ends. The V gene's germline CDR1 is LNHDA and CDR2 SQIVND (reference sequence). This CDR3 is 14 amino acids long.